The 12 T cell receptor beta chains below all came from one sample that was sequenced in a study of T cells in Graves' hyperthyroidism and ophthalmopathy. The TCR beta CDR3 regions underwent amplification using RNA transcripts as the source. TCR CDR3 underwent first-round RT-PCR with the HTBI primer set. TCRdb analysed the multiplex PCR reads with MiXCR anew, one entry per CDR3 protein. In the table there are 660,000 or so distinct CDR3 sequences, 45% of which are singletons. The specimen was peripheral blood or thyroid tissue (not recorded which). The source is an adult man with Graves' disease, either hyperthyroidism or ophthalmopathy (not recorded which).

The gene calls are TRBV2 and TRBJ1-3, with a weak D call TRBD1 (6 bases). This CDR3 has 15 residues. V was clipped by 8 bases and J by 0 bases, with 14 bases between them. From germline, CDR1 is SNHLY and CDR2 FYNNEI. CDR3 DNA: TGTGCCAGCCTGGACAGCTTTACCTCTGGAAACACCATATATTTT. It yields the protein CASLDSFTSGNTIYF.

This clonotype was counted between two and nine times. V is TRBV20-1 and J is TRBJ1-6, with D maybe TRBD1 (5 bases). CDR3 length: 13 amino acids. In germline, CDR1 is DFQATT, CDR2 SNEGSKA (reference sequence). The ends were cut back, 3 bases at V and 7 bases at J, with 10 bases in the middle. The CDR3 nucleotides read TGCAGTGCTAGCCAGGGAATCAATTCACCCCTCCACTTT. Residues: CSASQGINSPLHF.

The table lists this clonotype with many counts. This chain uses TRBV7-9 with TRBJ1-2; D might be TRBD1 (6 bases). The CDR3 has 12 amino acids. The germline V gene has CDR1 SEHNR and CDR2 FQNEAQ (reference sequence). The V end lost 2 bases, the J end lost 6 bases, and 7 bases lay between the germline ends. CDR3: CASSLWTDGYTF. The CDR3 DNA reads TGTGCCAGCAGCTTATGGACAGATGGCTACACCTTC.

On this clonotype itself: Its ends do not fully match the called genes, so a read error is possible. The chain joins TRBV19 to TRBJ1-6; D remains ambiguous. Germline V gene lookup returns CDR1 LNHDA and CDR2 SQIVND (reference sequence). CDR3 size: 14 residues. In DNA form, the CDR3 reads TGTGCCGGTAGTATCCCGGGTTCCACTTCACCCCTCCACTTT. Its protein is CAGSIPGSTSPLHF.

This clonotype was seen more than once but under ten times. The chain links TRBV19 to TRBJ2-2; 10 bases are shared with TRBD2. The CDR3 contains 20 residues. The V and J ends lost 2 bases and 0 bases, in that order; junction bases with no gene match: 12. From germline, CDR1 is LNHDA and CDR2 SQIVND (reference sequence). The CDR3 DNA reads TGTGCCAGTAGTATAAGCCGGCTAGCGGGGGAGACGGCGAACACCGGGGAGCTGTTTTTT. Translated, it gives CASSISRLAGETANTGELFF. Drawing the rest from reference TRBV19 and TRBJ2-2, the complete variable domain is DGGITQSPKYLFRKEGQNVTLSCEQNLNHDAMYWYRQDPGQGLRLIYYSQIVNDFQKGDIAEGYSVSREKKESFPLTVTSAQKNPTAFYLCASSISRLAGETANTGELFFGEGSRLTVL.

This clonotype was seen ten or more times. This sequence joins TRBV5-1 and TRBJ2-7; TRBD1 agrees at 7 bases. CDR3 length: 14 residues. The junction had 6 bases not matched to a gene; V was cut back by 4 bases and J by 2 bases. Germline CDR1 and CDR2: SGHRS and YFSETQ. The CDR3 sequence: CASSPGQPPYEQYF. CDR3 nucleotides: TGCGCCAGCAGCCCGGGACAGCCTCCCTACGAGCAGTACTTC.

Turning to this clonotype: Possible read error: a much larger clone is one base away. This chain connects TRBV7-3 to TRBJ1-1; D is unresolved. This CDR3 is 13 amino acids long. V dropped 4 bases and J dropped 5 bases, with 11 bases sitting between them. Germline V gene data show CDR1 as SGHTA and CDR2 as FQGTGA. CDR3 in DNA: TGTGCCAGCAGCTGTACCTCCGGGACTGAAGCTTTCTTT. Translation: CASSCTSGTEAFF.

Notes on this clonotype: The junction departs from the called germline gene at one end, perhaps through a read error. The rearrangement joins TRBV20-1 to TRBJ1-4, with D unresolved. Per germline, CDR1 DFQATT and CDR2 SNEGSKA (reference sequence). The CDR3 sequence is 12 residues long. The CDR3 DNA reads TGCAGTGCTAGAGTGCTGAATGGAAAACTGTTTTTT. This encodes CSARVLNGKLFF.

In its sample, this clonotype was seen a few times. The germline gene is not matched at one end of the junction; a read error may be the cause. This sequence joins TRBV7-3 and TRBJ1-5; 7 bases line up with TRBD1. The CDR3 length is 15 residues. Looked up from germline, CDR1 is SGHTA and CDR2 is FQGTGA. CDR3 sequence (DNA): TGCGCCAGCAGCCAACAAGACAGGGTTTATCAGCCCCAGCATTTT. Translating it yields CASSQQDRVYQPQHF.

This clonotype was seen many times. The chain couples TRBV5-1 to TRBJ1-5, with D perhaps TRBD1 (6 bases). Germline-derived CDR1 and CDR2 are SGHRS and YFSETQ. The ends were cut back, 4 bases at V and 3 bases at J, with 14 bases in the middle. This CDR3 comprises 15 residues. The CDR3 DNA is TGCGCCAGCAGCAAGGGGCCAGGGGACAATCAGCCCCAGCATTTT. This encodes CASSKGPGDNQPQHF.

CDR3: CASSFGGPADEQYF. CDR3 in DNA: TGTGCCAGCAGTTTCGGGGGACCGGCTGACGAGCAGTACTTC. The rearrangement links TRBV2 to TRBJ2-7, with TRBD2 as a possible D gene (6 bases). This CDR3 comprises 14 residues. Germline loops: CDR1 SNHLY, CDR2 FYNNEI. Trimming removed 5 bases at V and 5 bases at J, with 16 bases between.

This chain connects TRBV29-1 to TRBJ1-4; D gene unclear. The germline V gene has CDR1 SQVTM and CDR2 ANQGSEA. Trimming cost V 7 bases and J 6 bases, with 21 bases left between them. This CDR3 is 15 amino acids long. CDR3 loop: CSGRHGAEGYEKLFF. CDR3 coding DNA: TGCAGCGGTAGGCACGGCGCTGAAGGGTATGAAAAACTGTTTTTT.